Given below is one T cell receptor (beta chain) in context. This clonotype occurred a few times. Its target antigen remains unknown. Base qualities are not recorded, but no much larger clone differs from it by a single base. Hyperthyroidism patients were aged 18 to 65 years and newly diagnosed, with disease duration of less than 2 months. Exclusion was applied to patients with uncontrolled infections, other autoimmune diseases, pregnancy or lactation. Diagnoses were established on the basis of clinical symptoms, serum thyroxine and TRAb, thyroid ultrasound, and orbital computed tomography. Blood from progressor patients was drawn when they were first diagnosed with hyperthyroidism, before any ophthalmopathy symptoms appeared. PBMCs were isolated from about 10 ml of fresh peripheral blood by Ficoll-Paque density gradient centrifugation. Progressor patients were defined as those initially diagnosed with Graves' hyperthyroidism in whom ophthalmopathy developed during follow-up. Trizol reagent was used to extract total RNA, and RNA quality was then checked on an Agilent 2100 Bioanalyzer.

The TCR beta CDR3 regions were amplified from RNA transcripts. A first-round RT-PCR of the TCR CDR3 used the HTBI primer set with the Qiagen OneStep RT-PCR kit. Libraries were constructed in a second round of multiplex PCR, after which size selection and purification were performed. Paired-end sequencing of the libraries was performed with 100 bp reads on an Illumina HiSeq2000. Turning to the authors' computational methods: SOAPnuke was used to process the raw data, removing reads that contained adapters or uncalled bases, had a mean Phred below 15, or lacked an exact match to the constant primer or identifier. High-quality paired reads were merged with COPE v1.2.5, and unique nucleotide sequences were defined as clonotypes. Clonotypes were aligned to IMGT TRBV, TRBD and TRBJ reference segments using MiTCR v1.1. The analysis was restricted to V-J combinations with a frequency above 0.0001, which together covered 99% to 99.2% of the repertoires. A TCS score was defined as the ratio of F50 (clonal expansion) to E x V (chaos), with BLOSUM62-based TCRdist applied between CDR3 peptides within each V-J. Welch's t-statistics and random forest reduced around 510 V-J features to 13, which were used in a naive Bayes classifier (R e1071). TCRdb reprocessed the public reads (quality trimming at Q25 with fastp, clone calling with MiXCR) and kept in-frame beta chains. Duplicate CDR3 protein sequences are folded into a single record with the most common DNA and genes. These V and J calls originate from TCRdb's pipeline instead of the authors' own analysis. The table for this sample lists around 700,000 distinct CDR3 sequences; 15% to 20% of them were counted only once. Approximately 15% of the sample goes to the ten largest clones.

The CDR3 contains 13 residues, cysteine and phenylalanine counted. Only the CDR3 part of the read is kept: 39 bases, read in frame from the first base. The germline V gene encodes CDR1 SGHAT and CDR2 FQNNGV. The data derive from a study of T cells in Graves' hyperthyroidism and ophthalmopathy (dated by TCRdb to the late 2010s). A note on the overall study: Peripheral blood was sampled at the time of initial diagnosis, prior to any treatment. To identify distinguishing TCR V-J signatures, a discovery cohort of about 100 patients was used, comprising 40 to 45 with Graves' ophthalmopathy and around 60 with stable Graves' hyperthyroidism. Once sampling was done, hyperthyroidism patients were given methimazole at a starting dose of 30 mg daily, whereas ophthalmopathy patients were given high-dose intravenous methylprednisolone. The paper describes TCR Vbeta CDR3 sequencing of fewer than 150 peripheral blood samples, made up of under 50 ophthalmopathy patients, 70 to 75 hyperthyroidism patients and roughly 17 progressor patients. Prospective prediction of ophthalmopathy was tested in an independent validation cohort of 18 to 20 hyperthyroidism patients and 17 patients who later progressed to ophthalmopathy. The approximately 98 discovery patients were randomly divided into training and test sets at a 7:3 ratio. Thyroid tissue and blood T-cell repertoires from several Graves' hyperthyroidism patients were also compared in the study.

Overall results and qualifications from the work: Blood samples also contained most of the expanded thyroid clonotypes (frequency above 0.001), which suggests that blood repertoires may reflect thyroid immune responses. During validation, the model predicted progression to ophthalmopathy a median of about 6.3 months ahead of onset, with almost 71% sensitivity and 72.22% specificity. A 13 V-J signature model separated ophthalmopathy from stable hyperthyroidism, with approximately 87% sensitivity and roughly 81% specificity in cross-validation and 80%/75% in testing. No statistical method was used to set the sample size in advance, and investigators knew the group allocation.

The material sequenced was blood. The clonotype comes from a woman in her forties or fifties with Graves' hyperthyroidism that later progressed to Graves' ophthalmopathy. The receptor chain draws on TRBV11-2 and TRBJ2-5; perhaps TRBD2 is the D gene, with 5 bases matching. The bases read TGTGCGTCAAGGAGGCCGAACTCAGAGACCCAGTACTTC. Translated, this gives CASRRPNSETQYF.